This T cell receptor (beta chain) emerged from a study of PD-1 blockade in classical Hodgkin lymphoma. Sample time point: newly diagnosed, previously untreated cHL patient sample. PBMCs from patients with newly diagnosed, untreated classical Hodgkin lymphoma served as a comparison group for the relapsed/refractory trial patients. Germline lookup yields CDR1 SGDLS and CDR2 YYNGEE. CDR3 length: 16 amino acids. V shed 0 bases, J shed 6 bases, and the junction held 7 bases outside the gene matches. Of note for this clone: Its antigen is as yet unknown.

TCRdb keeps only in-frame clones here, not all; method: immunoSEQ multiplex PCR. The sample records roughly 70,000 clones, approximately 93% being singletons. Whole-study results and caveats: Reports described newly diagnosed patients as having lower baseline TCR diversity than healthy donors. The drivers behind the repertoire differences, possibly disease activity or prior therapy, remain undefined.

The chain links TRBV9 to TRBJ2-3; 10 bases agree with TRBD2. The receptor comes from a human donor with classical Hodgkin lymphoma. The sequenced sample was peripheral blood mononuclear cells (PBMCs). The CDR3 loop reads CASSVVTSGAIDTQYF. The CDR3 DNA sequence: TGTGCCAGCAGCGTAGTAACTAGCGGGGCCATTGATACGCAGTATTTT.